The following is a T cell receptor beta chain sequence with its context. Its antigen specificity is not known. No much larger clonotype is one base removed from it; base qualities were not supplied. The sample is drawn from a study of blood T cell repertoires in COVID-19 (dated by TCRdb to the early 2020s). Context from the whole study: Samples from collaborators originated in the United States, Italy and Spain and spanned both the acute and convalescent phases of COVID-19. The material from the prospective study consisted of cDNA or gDNA derived from T cells, B-cell-depleted T cells, or PBMCs. The dataset comprised deeply sampled blood TCRbeta repertoires from subjects exposed to, actively infected with, or recovered from COVID-19. Samples were obtained from the ongoing ImmuneRACE study (first 160 participants) and from 1,200 or so subjects provided by 6 global collaborators. Where HLA class I and class II types were available, the types were taken from metadata supplied by the sample provider, not from assay-based typing. The repertoires were made available in a free public database intended to serve as a resource for research on the immune response to SARS-CoV-2. The sample metadata nearly always contained a de-identified subject ID, COVID-19 status, age in years and sex. Results the study describes overall, beyond this receptor: Clinical and demographic metadata were provided uncurated, with the amount varying by source and participant.

One collaborating source in Seattle enrolled patients while the patients were actively infected and followed the patients over time throughout the course of disease. The collaborating institutions used their own protocols to collect whole blood in K2EDTA tubes. Collaborator samples were shipped for TCRbeta analysis as frozen whole blood, isolated PBMCs, or DNA extracted from either sample type. TCRbeta CDR3 regions were amplified from genomic DNA by means of the immunoSEQ Assay, a bias-controlled multiplex PCR. The authors' analysis ran thus. The number of nucleated cells in each sample was estimated from the amplification of reference gene primers within the assay. To quantify the absolute abundance of each unique TCRbeta CDR3 rearrangement, sequence reads were collapsed and filtered. For each sample, productive Simpson clonality was calculated as the square root of Simpson's diversity index across productive rearrangements. TCRdb stores this immuneACCESS table with in-frame sequences only. Part of the clones is absent; in the studies checked, under half of the shortfall reflects unresolved V genes, and no reason is known for the rest. V and J calls and clone size follow that table, whereas D and trimming were derived from the DNA. This sample is represented by 150,000 or so clones; 75% to 90% of them were singletons. The ten largest account for 13% of the sample.

V and J are truncated by 0 bases and 8 bases respectively, leaving an intervening sequence of 8 bases. Inclusive of the bounding cysteine and phenylalanine, the CDR3 is 12 residues long. Only CDR3 DNA is held: 36 bases, read in frame from base 1. According to the germline V gene, CDR1 reads SGHDT and CDR2 reads YYEEEE. The sequencing sample was made of peripheral blood. Recombination linked TRBV5-6 to TRBJ1-2; TRBD1 is possibly the D segment (6 matching bases). The TCR sequence derives from a man between 18 and 35 years old with COVID-19, enrolled during active disease. The encoded CDR3 is CASSLGGGGYTF. In nucleotides, the sequence is TGTGCCAGCAGCTTGGGAGGGGGAGGCTACACCTTC. The full variable domain, completed from the reference TRBV5-6 and TRBJ1-2 proteins outside the CDR3, reads DAGVTQSPTHLIKTRGQQVTLRCSPKSGHDTVSWYQQALGQGPQFIFQYYEEEERQRGNFPDRFSGHQFPNYSSELNVNALLLGDSALYLCASSLGGGGYTFGSGTRLTVV.